The subject of this entry is one TCR beta chain. The data were taken from a study of blood T cell repertoires in COVID-19. Across the study: Sites across the United States, Italy and Spain contributed samples from acute and convalescent COVID-19. In each case, the material was cDNA or gDNA derived from T cells, B-cell-depleted T cells, or PBMCs.

Individuals aged roughly 18 to 95 years were recruited from around 22 US areas. Participant-given clinical history determined each cohort assignment. Germline CDR1 reads MNHEY; CDR2 reads SMNVEV (reference sequence). This CDR3 contains 15 residues. Trimming cost V 5 bases and J 5 bases; bases outside gene matches: 9. Method: immunoSEQ multiplex PCR; TCRdb's copy keeps in-frame clones and lacks some. The sample lists fewer than 350,000 clones; approximately 91% were seen once. This sequence originates from a woman aged 30 to 39 who had recovered from COVID-19. V and J are TRBV27 and TRBJ1-1; 9 nucleotides line up with TRBD1. The specimen sequenced was PBMCs or T cells enriched from blood (not recorded which). CDR3 DNA sequence: TGTGCCAGCAGTCGATATACAGGGGGCAAAACTGAAGCTTTCTTT. Encoded protein: CASSRYTGGKTEAFF.